This T cell receptor (beta chain) was found in a study of blood T cells in healthy people across ages. Next came a second PCR, run for about 7 to 12 cycles, which used a sample-barcoded 5' primer along with a J-beta primer mix. TCRdb passed the 5' RACE reads through MiXCR, listing each CDR3 protein once. The top ten hold around 2.9% of the sample, which has about 780,000 distinct CDR3 sequences, around 24% seen once. The CDR3 totals 14 residues. The J segment lost 5 bases and the V segment lost 4 bases, leaving 7 bases of the junction unmatched. CDR1 and CDR2 from the germline V gene are SGDLS and YYNGEE. The same specimen was also included in a second study, on T cells of mothers and their children. From that paper: Thymic selection molds TCR recombination output in much the same way for related pairs as for unrelated pairs.

Specimen: blood. This sequence was found in a boy aged 5-17 years in good health. This chain joins TRBV9 and TRBJ2-7; 9 bases map to TRBD1. CDR3 nucleotide sequence: TGTGCCAGCAGCCCCAGGACAGGGGCCAACGAGCAGTACTTC. Its translation: CASSPRTGANEQYF.